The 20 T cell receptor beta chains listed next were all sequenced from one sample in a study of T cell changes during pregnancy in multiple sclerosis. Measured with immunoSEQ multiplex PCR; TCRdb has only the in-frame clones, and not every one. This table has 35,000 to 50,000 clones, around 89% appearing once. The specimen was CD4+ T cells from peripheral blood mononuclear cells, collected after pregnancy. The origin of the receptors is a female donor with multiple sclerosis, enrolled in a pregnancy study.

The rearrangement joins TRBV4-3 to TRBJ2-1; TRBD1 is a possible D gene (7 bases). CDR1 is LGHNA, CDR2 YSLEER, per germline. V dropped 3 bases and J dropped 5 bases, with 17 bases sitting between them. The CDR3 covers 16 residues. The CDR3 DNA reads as TGCGCCAGCAGCCATGTCTCAGGGGGGAGAAACAATGAGCAGTTCTTC. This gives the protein CASSHVSGGRNNEQFF.

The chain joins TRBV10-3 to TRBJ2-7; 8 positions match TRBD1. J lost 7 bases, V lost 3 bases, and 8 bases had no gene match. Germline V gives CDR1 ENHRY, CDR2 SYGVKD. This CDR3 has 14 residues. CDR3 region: CAISERQGAREQYF. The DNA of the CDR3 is TGTGCCATCAGTGAACGGCAGGGGGCGAGGGAGCAGTACTTC.

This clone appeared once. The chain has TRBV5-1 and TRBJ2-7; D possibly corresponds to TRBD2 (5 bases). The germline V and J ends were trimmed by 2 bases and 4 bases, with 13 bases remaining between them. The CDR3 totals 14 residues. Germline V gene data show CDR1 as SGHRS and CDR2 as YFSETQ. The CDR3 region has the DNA TGCGCCAGCAGCTTAGGGAGTATGGTTTACGAGCAGTACTTC. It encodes CASSLGSMVYEQYF.

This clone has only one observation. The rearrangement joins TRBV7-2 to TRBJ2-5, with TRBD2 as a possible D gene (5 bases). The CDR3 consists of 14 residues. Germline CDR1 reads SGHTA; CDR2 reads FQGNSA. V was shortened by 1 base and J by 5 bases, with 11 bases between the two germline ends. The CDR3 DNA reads TGTGCCAGCAGCTTAGGGCTAGCCCAGGAGACCCAGTACTTC. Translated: CASSLGLAQETQYF.

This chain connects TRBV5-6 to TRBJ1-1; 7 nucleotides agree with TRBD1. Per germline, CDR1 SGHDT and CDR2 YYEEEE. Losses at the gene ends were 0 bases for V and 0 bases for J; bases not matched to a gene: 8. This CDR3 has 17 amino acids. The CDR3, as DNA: TGTGCCAGCAGCTTGGCCGCAGGAGGGGGCATGAACACTGAAGCTTTCTTT. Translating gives CASSLAAGGGMNTEAFF.

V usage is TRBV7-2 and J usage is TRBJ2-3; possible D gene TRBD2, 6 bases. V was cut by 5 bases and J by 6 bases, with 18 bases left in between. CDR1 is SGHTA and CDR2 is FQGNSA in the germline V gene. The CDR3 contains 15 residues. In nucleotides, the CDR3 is TGTGCCAGCAGCCATGACTACATTGGGGGGGATACGCAGTATTTT. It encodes CASSHDYIGGDTQYF.

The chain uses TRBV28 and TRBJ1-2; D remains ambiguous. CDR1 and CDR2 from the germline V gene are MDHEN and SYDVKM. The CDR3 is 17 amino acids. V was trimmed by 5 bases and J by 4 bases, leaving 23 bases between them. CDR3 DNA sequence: TGTGCCAGCAGTCTAGCCCACAGCCTACGGGCTAGCTATGGCTACACCTTC. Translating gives CASSLAHSLRASYGYTF.

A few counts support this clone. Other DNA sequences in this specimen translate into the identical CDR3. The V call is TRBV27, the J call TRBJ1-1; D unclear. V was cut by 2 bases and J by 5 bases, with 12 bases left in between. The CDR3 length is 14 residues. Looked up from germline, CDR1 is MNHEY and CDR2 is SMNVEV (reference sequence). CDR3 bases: TGTGCCAGCAGTTTAATGACATCCCCTACTGAAGCTTTCTTT. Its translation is CASSLMTSPTEAFF.

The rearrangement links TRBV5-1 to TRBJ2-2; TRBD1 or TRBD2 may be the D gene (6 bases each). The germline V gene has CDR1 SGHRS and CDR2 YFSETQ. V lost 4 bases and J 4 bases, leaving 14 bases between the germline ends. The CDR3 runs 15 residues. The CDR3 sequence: CASSVEGQITGELFF. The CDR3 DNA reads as TGCGCCAGCAGCGTGGAGGGACAAATCACCGGGGAGCTGTTTTTT. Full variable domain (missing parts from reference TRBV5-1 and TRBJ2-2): KAGVTQTPRYLIKTRGQQVTLSCSPISGHRSVSWYQQTPGQGLQFLFEYFSETQRNKGNFPGRFSGRQFSNSRSEMNVSTLELGDSALYLCASSVEGQITGELFFGEGSRLTVL.

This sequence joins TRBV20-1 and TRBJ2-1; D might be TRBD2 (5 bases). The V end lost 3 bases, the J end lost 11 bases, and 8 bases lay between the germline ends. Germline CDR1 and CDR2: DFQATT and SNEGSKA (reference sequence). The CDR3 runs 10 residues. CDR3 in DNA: TGCAGTGCTAGTTCTAGCAAGCAGTTCTTC. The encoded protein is CSASSSKQFF.

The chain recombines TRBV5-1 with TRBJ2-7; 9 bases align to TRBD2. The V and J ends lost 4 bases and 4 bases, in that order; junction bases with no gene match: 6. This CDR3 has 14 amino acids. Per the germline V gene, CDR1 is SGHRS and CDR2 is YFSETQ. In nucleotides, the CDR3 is TGCGCCAGCAGCCAGGGGACTAGCATTTACGAGCAGTACTTC. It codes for CASSQGTSIYEQYF. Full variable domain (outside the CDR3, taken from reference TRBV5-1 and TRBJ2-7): KAGVTQTPRYLIKTRGQQVTLSCSPISGHRSVSWYQQTPGQGLQFLFEYFSETQRNKGNFPGRFSGRQFSNSRSEMNVSTLELGDSALYLCASSQGTSIYEQYFGPGTRLTVT.

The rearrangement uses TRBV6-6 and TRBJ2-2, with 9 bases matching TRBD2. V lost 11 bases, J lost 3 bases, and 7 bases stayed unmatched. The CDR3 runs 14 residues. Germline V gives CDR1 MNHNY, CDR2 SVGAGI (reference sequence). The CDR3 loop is CAARLADYTGELFF. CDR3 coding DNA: TGTGCCGCCCGACTAGCGGATTACACCGGGGAGCTGTTTTTT.

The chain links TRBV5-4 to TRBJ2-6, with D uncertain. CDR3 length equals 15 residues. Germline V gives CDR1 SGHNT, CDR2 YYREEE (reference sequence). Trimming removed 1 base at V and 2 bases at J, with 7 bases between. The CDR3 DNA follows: TGTGCCAGCAGCTTGCCGCCGGCTGGGGCCAACGTCCTGACTTTC. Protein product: CASSLPPAGANVLTF.

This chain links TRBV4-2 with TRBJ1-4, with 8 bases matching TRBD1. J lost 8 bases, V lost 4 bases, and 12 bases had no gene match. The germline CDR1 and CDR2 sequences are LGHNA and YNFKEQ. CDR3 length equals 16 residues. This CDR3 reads CASSPVQGQGVEKLFF. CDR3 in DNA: TGTGCCAGCAGCCCCGTACAAGGACAGGGTGTAGAAAAACTGTTTTTT.

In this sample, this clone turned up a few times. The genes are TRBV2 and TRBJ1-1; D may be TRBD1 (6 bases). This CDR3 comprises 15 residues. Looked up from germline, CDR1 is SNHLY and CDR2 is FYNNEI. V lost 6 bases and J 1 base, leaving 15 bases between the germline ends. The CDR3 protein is CASRGTGQPNTEAFF. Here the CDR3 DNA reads TGTGCCAGCAGAGGAACTGGACAGCCGAACACTGAAGCTTTCTTT.

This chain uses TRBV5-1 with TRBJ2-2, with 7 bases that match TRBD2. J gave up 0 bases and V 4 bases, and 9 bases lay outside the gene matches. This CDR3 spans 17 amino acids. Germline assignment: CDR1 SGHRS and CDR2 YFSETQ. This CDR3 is CASSPAGGSANTGELFF. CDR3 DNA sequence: TGCGCCAGCAGCCCGGCCGGGGGGAGCGCGAACACCGGGGAGCTGTTTTTT. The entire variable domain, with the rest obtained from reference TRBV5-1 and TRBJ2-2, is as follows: KAGVTQTPRYLIKTRGQQVTLSCSPISGHRSVSWYQQTPGQGLQFLFEYFSETQRNKGNFPGRFSGRQFSNSRSEMNVSTLELGDSALYLCASSPAGGSANTGELFFGEGSRLTVL.

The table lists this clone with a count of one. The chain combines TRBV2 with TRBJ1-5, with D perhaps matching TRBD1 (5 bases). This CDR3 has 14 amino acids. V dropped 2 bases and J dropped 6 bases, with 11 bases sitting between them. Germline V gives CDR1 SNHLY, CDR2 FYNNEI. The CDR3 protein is CASSERGWRQPQHF. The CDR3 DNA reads TGTGCCAGCAGTGAACGGGGGTGGCGTCAGCCCCAGCATTTT.

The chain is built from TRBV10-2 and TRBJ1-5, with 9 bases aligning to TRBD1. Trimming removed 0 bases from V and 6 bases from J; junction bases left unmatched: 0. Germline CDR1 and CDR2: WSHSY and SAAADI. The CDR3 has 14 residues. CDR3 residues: CASSESTGGQPQHF. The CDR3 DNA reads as TGCGCCAGCAGTGAGTCGACAGGGGGTCAGCCCCAGCATTTT.

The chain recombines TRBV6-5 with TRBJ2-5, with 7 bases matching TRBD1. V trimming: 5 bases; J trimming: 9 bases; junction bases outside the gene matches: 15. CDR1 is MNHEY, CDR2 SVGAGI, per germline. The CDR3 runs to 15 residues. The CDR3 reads CASSTSQGDIGAQYF. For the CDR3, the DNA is TGTGCCAGCAGTACATCGCAGGGGGATATAGGGGCCCAGTACTTC.

Written as DNA, the CDR3 is TGTGCCAGCAGCACCGGACAGGGTGTCGATCAGCCCCAGCATTTT. Encoded protein: CASSTGQGVDQPQHF. The chain uses TRBV9 and TRBJ1-5; 8 bases fit TRBD1. V gave up 4 bases and J gave up 5 bases; unmatched junction bases: 8. Per the germline V gene, CDR1 is SGDLS and CDR2 is YYNGEE. The CDR3 loop spans 15 amino acids.